This entry concerns a single TCR beta chain. Its antigen is still unknown. These data belong to a study of early T cells in non-severe SARS-CoV-2 infection. As for the study in general: Sequencing input comprised bulk RNA from unsorted whole blood; chain pairing was not available. Study-wide results and limits: CD4 and private specificities were missed by VDJdb matching, which favored anti-spike CD8 responses.

The J segment lost 9 bases and the V segment lost 1 base, leaving 2 bases of the junction unmatched. Germline CDR1 and CDR2: LGHDT and YNNKEL (reference sequence). CDR3 length: 14 amino acids. The TCR library protocol was used to attach unique molecular identifiers. These identifiers were attached to individual cDNA molecules. TCRdb independently ran MiXCR on the 5' RACE reads; one entry per CDR3 protein. The data show 60,000 to 75,000 distinct CDR3 sequences, about 12% seen once. This sequence originates from an adult who was a healthcare worker with PCR-confirmed SARS-CoV-2 infection or an uninfected control (not recorded which). The sample taken for sequencing was whole blood. The J gene is TRBJ1-6, the V gene TRBV3-1; 8 bases agree with TRBD1. CDR3 protein: CASSQVQGASPLHF. The CDR3 DNA is TGTGCCAGCAGCCAAGTCCAGGGGGCTTCACCCCTCCACTTT.